The clone carrying this T cell receptor (beta chain) was detected only once. Libraries were prepared by immunoSEQ multiplex PCR; TCRdb keeps only in-frame clonotypes and omits some of them. The data show around 140,000 clones, approximately 80% seen once. The CDR3 totals 15 residues. In germline, CDR1 is KGHSH, CDR2 LQKENI. V dropped 1 base and J dropped 4 bases, with 14 bases sitting between them. This specimen belongs to a study of blood T cell repertoires in COVID-19. The chain carries TRBV18 and TRBJ2-7; D might be TRBD1 (6 bases). Sequenced sample: PBMCs or T cells enriched from blood (not recorded which). The origin of this receptor is a woman between 45 and 60 years old who had recovered from COVID-19. The CDR3 DNA reads as TGTGCCAGCTCACCACATCCGGGTAGGGGGTACGAGCAGTACTTC. This encodes CASSPHPGRGYEQYF.